The 26 T cell receptor beta chains in this list originate from one sample, sequenced in a study of control samples from healthy donors and cancer patients. The repertoire was sequenced with immunoSEQ multiplex PCR; TCRdb's copy has only in-frame clones and lacks some. The repertoire has around 180,000 clones, 70% to 90% of them found once; the top ten carry about 5.3%. Sequences were obtained from blood. The receptors shown here come from a woman aged 25 to 45 in good health.

The chain recombines TRBV4-1 with TRBJ2-1; maybe TRBD1 (5 bases). V gave up 1 base and J gave up 10 bases, with 20 bases separating them. The CDR3 has 16 amino acids. CDR1 is MGHRA and CDR2 is YSYEKL in the germline V gene. CDR3 sequence: CASSQGVRGWIKEQFF. CDR3 nucleotides: TGCGCCAGCAGCCAAGGGGTAAGGGGATGGATCAAGGAGCAGTTCTTC.

The CDR3 DNA reads as TGTGCCAGCAGCTTTCTGGGCCAGCAGTTCTTC. Amino acids: CASSFLGQQFF. The chain combines TRBV5-4 with TRBJ2-1; D is unclear. V lost 2 bases and J lost 11, with 8 bases in between. The germline CDR1 and CDR2 sequences are SGHNT and YYREEE (reference sequence). CDR3 size: 11 residues.

Concerning this clone itself: This sample includes further DNA sequences coding for the same CDR3. The chain combines TRBV27 with TRBJ2-7; 7 positions match TRBD1. Losses at the gene ends were 6 bases for V and 1 base for J; bases not matched to a gene: 6. This CDR3 comprises 14 residues. Germline V gene data show CDR1 as MNHEY and CDR2 as SMNVEV (reference sequence). This CDR3 is CASSLQGTSYEQYF. The CDR3 bases are TGTGCCAGCAGCCTACAGGGGACATCCTACGAGCAGTACTTC.

The CDR3 nucleotides are TGTGCCAGCAGTAGGAGTACGAACACCGGGGAGCTGTTTTTT. Translating it yields CASSRSTNTGELFF. This sequence joins TRBV3-1 (or the pseudogene TRBV3-2) and TRBJ2-2, with D unresolved. The CDR3 has 14 amino acids. Germline lookup yields CDR1 LGHDT and CDR2 YNNKEL (reference sequence). V dropped 6 bases and J dropped 0 bases, with 8 bases sitting between them.

The chain is built from TRBV29-1 and TRBJ2-1; TRBD2 might be the D (6 bases). The CDR3 contains 13 residues. Trimming took 7 bases from V and 8 from J, leaving 18 bases between them. CDR1 SQVTM and CDR2 ANQGSEA come from the germline V gene. CDR3 residues: CSGSLRGWDEQFF. CDR3 bases: TGCAGCGGAAGCTTGCGGGGTTGGGATGAGCAGTTCTTC.

The gene calls are TRBV7-9 and TRBJ1-1, with D possibly matching TRBD1 (5 bases). V lost 4 bases, J lost 5 bases, and 11 bases lay in between. The CDR3 has 13 residues. In germline, CDR1 is SEHNR, CDR2 FQNEAQ (reference sequence). CDR3 nucleotide sequence: TGTGCCAGCAGCTCGAACGGGGGGACTGAAGCTTTCTTT. Its protein product is CASSSNGGTEAFF.

The V gene is TRBV15, the J gene TRBJ1-4; D might be TRBD1 (6 bases). Germline CDR1 is LNHNV and CDR2 is YYDKDF (reference sequence). Trimming took off 0 bases at V and 8 bases at J, with 13 bases between the two ends. The CDR3 covers 15 residues. The CDR3 bases are TGTGCCACCAGCAGAGATCCCAGGGGCTGGGAAAAACTGTTTTTT. It codes for CATSRDPRGWEKLFF. Looking up the rest from reference TRBV15 and TRBJ1-4 gives the full variable domain: DAMVIQNPRYQVTQFGKPVTLSCSQTLNHNVMYWYQQKSSQAPKLLFHYYDKDFNNEADTPDNFQSRRPNTSFCFLDIRSPGLGDTAMYLCATSRDPRGWEKLFFGSGTQLSVL.

The chain recombines TRBV2 with TRBJ1-4; no clear D gene. Germline assignment: CDR1 SNHLY and CDR2 FYNNEI. This CDR3 has 15 amino acids. The V end lost 6 bases, the J end lost 0 bases, and 11 bases lay between the germline ends. The CDR3 here is CASSQYPATNEKLFF. DNA for the CDR3: TGTGCCAGCAGCCAATACCCAGCAACTAATGAAAAACTGTTTTTT.

The rearrangement uses TRBV21-1 and TRBJ1-1; TRBD1 was called by the table and not checked on the DNA. TRBV21-1 corresponds to a pseudogene. This CDR3 has 15 residues. The CDR3 DNA follows: TGTGCCAGCAGCACGCCGGCTCCAGGGGACACTGAAGCTTTCTTT. It codes for CASSTPAPGDTEAFF.

The chain uses TRBV2 and TRBJ1-1; tentative D call: TRBD1 (6 bases). Looked up from germline, CDR1 is SNHLY and CDR2 is FYNNEI. This CDR3 region has 14 residues. V was cut by 7 bases and J by 4 bases, with 16 bases left in between. The CDR3 nucleotides read TGTGCCAGCATCCTGGGGGGGGGCGGCACTGAAGCTTTCTTT. This codes for CASILGGGGTEAFF.

This chain links TRBV28 with TRBJ2-2, with D unclear. Trimming took 3 bases from V and 3 from J, leaving 8 bases between them. CDR3 size: 14 residues. The V gene's germline CDR1 is MDHEN and CDR2 SYDVKM. The CDR3 loop is CASSFSYYTGELFF. CDR3 coding DNA: TGTGCCAGCAGTTTTTCCTATTACACCGGGGAGCTGTTTTTT.

This clone showed up just a few times. The genes are TRBV6-5 and TRBJ1-3; no clear D. The CDR3 contains 12 residues. Germline values: CDR1 MNHEY, CDR2 SVGAGI. The ends were cut back, 4 bases at V and 7 bases at J, with 8 bases in the middle. The CDR3 bases are TGTGCCAGCAGTTCTACGTCGAACACCATATATTTT. It encodes CASSSTSNTIYF.

The CDR3, as DNA: TGTGCCAGCAGTCGGACAGTGAATGAGCAGTTCTTC. It codes for CASSRTVNEQFF. The gene calls are TRBV27 and TRBJ2-1, with D possibly TRBD1 on 6 matching bases. The CDR3 spans 12 residues. Looked up from germline, CDR1 is MNHEY and CDR2 is SMNVEV (reference sequence). Trimming removed 5 bases from V and 7 bases from J, with 9 bases in between.

About this clone itself: The same CDR3 also results from other DNA sequences found in this sample. The chain joins TRBV7-2 to TRBJ1-3; D unresolved. The V gene lost 5 bases and the J gene lost 4 bases, with 6 bases spanning the gap. Germline-derived CDR1 and CDR2 are SGHTA and FQGNSA. The CDR3 runs to 12 residues. CDR3 sequence reads: CASSLQGNTIYF. Written as DNA, the CDR3 is TGTGCCAGCAGCCTACAGGGAAACACCATATATTTT.

The V gene is TRBV2, the J gene TRBJ1-3; D is unresolved. Germline values: CDR1 SNHLY, CDR2 FYNNEI. Trimming took 6 bases from V and 0 from J, leaving 9 bases between them. The length of the CDR3 is 14 residues. DNA of the CDR3: TGTGCCAGCAGGGAACAGCTCTCTGGAAACACCATATATTTT. Protein: CASREQLSGNTIYF.

This clone was seen only a few times. V is TRBV28 and J is TRBJ1-6; unclear D gene. The CDR3 has 17 amino acids. From germline, CDR1 is MDHEN and CDR2 SYDVKM. Trimming left V 0 bases short and J 5 bases short, with 14 bases between. The CDR3 nucleotides read TGTGCCAGCAGTTTATGGGGCAGCGGCCAGAATAATTCACCCCTCCACTTT. Its translation: CASSLWGSGQNNSPLHF. The complete variable domain, with remaining parts taken from reference TRBV28 and TRBJ1-6, reads DVKVTQSSRYLVKRTGEKVFLECVQDMDHENMFWYRQDPGLGLRLIYFSYDVKMKEKGDIPEGYSVSREKKERFSLILESASTNQTSMYLCASSLWGSGQNNSPLHFGNGTRLTVT.

This clone was detected only once. The J gene is TRBJ2-7, the V gene TRBV5-6; D remains unclear. Germline V gene data show CDR1 as SGHDT and CDR2 as YYEEEE. CDR3 length: 12 amino acids. Trimming shortened V by 0 bases and J by 4 bases, and 5 bases separated the two germline ends. This CDR3 is CASSLGGYEQYV. The CDR3 region has the DNA TGTGCCAGCAGCTTGGGAGGTTACGAGCAGTACGTC.

The CDR3 loop is CASSQHSGTSPLHF. CDR3 DNA: TGTGCCAGCAGCCAACATTCAGGGACTTCACCCCTCCACTTT. This rearrangement joins TRBV3-1 (or the pseudogene TRBV3-2) to TRBJ1-6; D is possibly TRBD1 (5 bases). Germline CDR1 reads LGHDT; CDR2 reads YNNKEL (reference sequence). V shed 2 bases and J shed 9 bases, with 11 bases lying between them. The CDR3 has 14 residues.

The chain's CDR3 is CASSNYGQETQYF. In DNA form, the CDR3 reads TGTGCCAGCAGCAATTATGGCCAAGAGACCCAGTACTTC. This rearrangement joins TRBV21-1 to TRBJ2-5. TRBV21-1 is a pseudogene. The CDR3 covers 13 residues.

The chain uses TRBV28 and TRBJ1-6; D is uncertain. V lost 3 bases and J 7 bases, leaving 16 bases between the germline ends. The CDR3 has 16 amino acids. Germline CDR1 reads MDHEN; CDR2 reads SYDVKM. This CDR3 is CASSFFPGEGNSPLHF. In DNA form, the CDR3 reads TGTGCCAGCAGTTTTTTTCCCGGGGAAGGCAATTCACCCCTCCACTTT.

The chain joins TRBV7-9 to TRBJ2-3; D is ambiguous. The germline CDR1 and CDR2 sequences are SEHNR and FQNEAQ (reference sequence). Trimming stripped 5 bases from V and 7 bases from J, with 7 bases between. The CDR3 covers 11 residues. The CDR3: CASSASYTQYF. The CDR3 nucleotides are TGTGCCAGCAGCGCCTCGTATACGCAGTATTTT. The full variable domain, its missing parts supplied by reference TRBV7-9 and TRBJ2-3, is DTGVSQNPRHKITKRGQNVTFRCDPISEHNRLYWYRQTLGQGPEFLTYFQNEAQLEKSRLLSDRFSAERPKGSFSTLEIQRTEQGDSAMYLCASSASYTQYFGPGTRLTVL.

This clone was counted only a few times. V gene TRBV30 combines with J gene TRBJ1-5; possible D gene TRBD1, 5 bases. CDR3 length equals 14 residues. Germline V gene lookup returns CDR1 GTSNPN and CDR2 SVGIG (reference sequence). Trimming pared 0 bases from V and 5 bases from J, leaving 11 bases between. CDR3 DNA: TGTGCCTGGAGTGTCGGGGGATCTGATCAGCCCCAGCATTTT. This sequence encodes CAWSVGGSDQPQHF.

The chain is built from TRBV7-2 and TRBJ1-2, with 7 bases fitting TRBD1. Germline CDR1 SGHTA, CDR2 FQGNSA. The V gene end was trimmed by 7 bases and the J gene end by 8 bases; junction bases not matched to a gene: 10. The CDR3 contains 13 residues. CDR3 sequence: CASTPGGGNGYTF. The CDR3 DNA reads as TGTGCCAGCACCCCAGGGGGGGGCAACGGCTACACCTTC.

The chain employs TRBV28 and TRBJ2-1; 7 bases are a match to TRBD2. V shed 2 bases, J shed 9 bases, and the junction held 16 bases outside the gene matches. CDR3 length: 17 amino acids. CDR1 and CDR2 (germline): MDHEN, SYDVKM. The CDR3 DNA reads TGTGCCAGCAGTTTAGATCCGAATGGCGGGAGACCTGTTGAGCAGTTCTTC. Translating it yields CASSLDPNGGRPVEQFF.

The rearrangement joins TRBV2 to TRBJ1-2; 8 bases are a match to TRBD1. V lost 4 bases, J lost 10 bases, and 8 bases stayed unmatched. The CDR3 spans 13 residues. From germline, CDR1 is SNHLY and CDR2 FYNNEI. The CDR3 DNA is TGTGCCAGCAGTGGGGATAGACAGGGGCCCTACACCTTC. It is translated as CASSGDRQGPYTF.

This chain joins TRBV3-1 (or the pseudogene TRBV3-2) and TRBJ2-7; D possibly corresponds to TRBD2 (6 bases). Trimming cost V 0 bases and J 3 bases, with 15 bases left between them. Per germline, CDR1 LGHDT and CDR2 YNNKEL (reference sequence). This CDR3 spans 16 amino acids. The chain's CDR3 is CASSQDEGLGVYEQYF. CDR3 nucleotides: TGTGCCAGCAGCCAAGATGAGGGACTGGGGGTCTACGAGCAGTACTTC.